The sequence of this T cell receptor (beta chain) was determined in a study of T cell repertoires in cytomegalovirus infection. In the study overall: Indicated by public TCR beta signatures were CMV infection and matching HLA type. Study-wide results and caveats: Dominating the ex vivo response were TCR beta clonotypes that were CMV-specific and HLA-C-restricted.

This clonotype appeared a few times. Its target is unknown. Trimming shortened V by 0 bases and J by 2 bases, and 8 bases separated the two germline ends. Germline CDR1 reads SGHTA; CDR2 reads FQGNSA. This CDR3 has 14 residues. From the reads, TCRdb called clonotypes with MiXCR, one entry per CDR3 protein. The table includes more than 150,000 distinct CDR3 sequences, approximately 19% detected once. The source of this sequence is a human donor in good health (CMV status not recorded). Some clones in this sample may be carry-over from other donors' samples. The sample comprised PBMCs. The chain employs TRBV7-2 and TRBJ2-7; D gene uncertain. Written as DNA, the CDR3 is TGTGCCAGCAGCTTAGCGGTGGTACCCTACGAGCAGTACTTC. This translates into CASSLAVVPYEQYF.